The next 18 T cell receptor beta chains were all read from a single sample in a study of shared clonotypes between healthy human individuals. Sequenced by immunoSEQ multiplex PCR; TCRdb stores in-frame clones only, minus some. Of about 2.4 million clones in the sample, 80% to 95% were seen once. Sequenced sample: naive CD4+ T cells from PBMCs. Subset of the sample: CD45RA+ positively selected. These receptors all come from a man aged 18 to 30 in good health. Some clones in this sample may be carry-over from other donors' samples.

This rearrangement joins TRBV7-9 to TRBJ2-7; 8 nucleotides align to TRBD2. The V and J ends lost 1 base and 6 bases, in that order; junction bases with no gene match: 5. CDR3 length: 14 residues. Per the germline V gene, CDR1 is SEHNR and CDR2 is FQNEAQ (reference sequence). The CDR3 sequence: CASSLDGSGVEQYF. The CDR3 DNA sequence: TGTGCCAGCAGCTTAGATGGTAGCGGGGTCGAGCAGTACTTC.

V is TRBV5-1 and J is TRBJ1-2, with TRBD1 matching over 7 bases. Trimming cost V 4 bases and J 1 base; bases outside gene matches: 10. Looked up from germline, CDR1 is SGHRS and CDR2 is YFSETQ. This CDR3 region has 16 residues. The CDR3 loop is CASSPSAGGHNYGYTF. The DNA for the CDR3 is TGCGCCAGCAGCCCCTCGGCAGGGGGTCATAACTATGGCTACACCTTC.

J is TRBJ1-2 and V is TRBV9; D uncertain. The CDR3 consists of 13 residues. Trimming pared 0 bases from V and 4 bases from J, leaving 7 bases between. Germline assignment: CDR1 SGDLS and CDR2 YYNGEE. CDR3 DNA sequence: TGTGCCAGCAGCGTAGATGGCAGCTATGGCTACACCTTC. Translated: CASSVDGSYGYTF.

The chain carries TRBV19 and TRBJ2-2; 12 positions match TRBD1. With 3 bases clipped from V and 0 bases from J, the junction kept 5 bases outside the gene matches. CDR1 LNHDA and CDR2 SQIVND come from the germline V gene (reference sequence). CDR3 length equals 18 residues. The CDR3 reads CASSMIRDRGPNTGELFF. The CDR3 DNA follows: TGTGCCAGTAGTATGATCCGGGACAGGGGGCCGAACACCGGGGAGCTGTTTTTT.

This clone was counted a single time. The V and J genes are TRBV4-1 and TRBJ1-2, with D hard to call. CDR1 is MGHRA, CDR2 YSYEKL, per germline. This CDR3 has 13 residues. Trimming pared 0 bases from V and 0 bases from J, leaving 2 bases between. The CDR3 sequence: CASSQESNYGYTF. The CDR3 DNA follows: TGCGCCAGCAGCCAAGAGTCTAACTATGGCTACACCTTC.

This rearrangement joins TRBV5-1 to TRBJ1-2; D is uncertain. This CDR3 region has 12 residues. V was trimmed by 4 bases and J by 5 bases, leaving 9 bases between them. The germline CDR1 and CDR2 sequences are SGHRS and YFSETQ. The CDR3 sequence: CASSPDVYGYTF. The CDR3 DNA reads TGCGCCAGCAGCCCGGATGTATATGGCTACACCTTC.

With respect to this clone: Other DNA sequences of this sample code for an identical CDR3. The chain links TRBV19 to TRBJ1-1; unclear D gene. The germline V gene encodes CDR1 LNHDA and CDR2 SQIVND (reference sequence). V lost 5 bases and J 1 base, leaving 8 bases between the germline ends. The length of the CDR3 is 13 residues. CDR3 in DNA: TGTGCCAGTAGTTCTCTAAGGAACACTGAAGCTTTCTTT. This codes for CASSSLRNTEAFF. Using reference TRBV19 and TRBJ1-1 for the parts outside the CDR3, the full variable domain is DGGITQSPKYLFRKEGQNVTLSCEQNLNHDAMYWYRQDPGQGLRLIYYSQIVNDFQKGDIAEGYSVSREKKESFPLTVTSAQKNPTAFYLCASSSLRNTEAFFGQGTRLTVV.

The genes are TRBV28 and TRBJ2-5; a possible D gene is TRBD2 (6 bases). V was pared by 8 bases and J by 7 bases, with 20 bases between. Germline lookup yields CDR1 MDHEN and CDR2 SYDVKM. CDR3 size: 14 residues. CDR3 in amino acids: CASWDFYGVGTQYF. The CDR3 nucleotides are TGTGCCAGCTGGGACTTCTATGGGGTGGGGACCCAGTACTTC.

This clone was counted a single time. The same CDR3 is also encoded by other DNA sequences in this sample. The CDR3 DNA sequence: TGTGCCAGCAGCCTCACAGGGGGCCCCTACAATGAGCAGTTCTTC. It translates to CASSLTGGPYNEQFF. The chain carries TRBV7-3 and TRBJ2-1, with 9 nucleotides matching TRBD1. The CDR3 covers 15 residues. J was trimmed by 2 bases and V by 5 bases; bases with no gene match: 4. Germline CDR1 SGHTA, CDR2 FQGTGA. The full variable domain, in which reference TRBV7-3 and TRBJ2-1 provide the parts outside the CDR3, is GAGVSQTPSNKVTEKGKYVELRCDPISGHTALYWYRQSLGQGPEFLIYFQGTGAADDSGLPNDRFFAVRPEGSVSTLKIQRTERGDSAVYLCASSLTGGPYNEQFFGPGTRLTVL.

Written as DNA, the CDR3 is TGTGCCAGCTCGGGGACCGGGACTAGCCCCTACAATGAGCAGTTCTTC. As protein: CASSGTGTSPYNEQFF. The chain carries TRBV18 and TRBJ2-1; 9 bases agree with TRBD2. The V gene end was trimmed by 6 bases and the J gene end by 2 bases; junction bases not matched to a gene: 8. In germline, CDR1 is KGHSH, CDR2 LQKENI. The CDR3 is 16 residues long. The full variable domain, with the rest looked up from reference TRBV18 and TRBJ2-1, is NAGVMQNPRHLVRRRGQEARLRCSPMKGHSHVYWYRQLPEEGLKFMVYLQKENIIDESGMPKERFSAEFPKEGPSILRIQQVVRGDSAAYFCASSGTGTSPYNEQFFGPGTRLTVL.

The V and J genes are TRBV21-1 and TRBJ2-7; the table's D gene call, TRBD2, was not cross checked with the DNA. TRBV21-1 is a pseudogene segment. The CDR3 loop spans 13 amino acids. In nucleotides, the CDR3 is TGTGCCAGCACTCCTGGGGGGGGCCACGAGCAGTACTTC. It is translated as CASTPGGGHEQYF.

This clone occurred a few times. CDR3 in DNA: TGTGCCAGCAGCTTAAGACAGCCTAACTATGGCTACACCTTC. Residues: CASSLRQPNYGYTF. The chain combines TRBV7-2 with TRBJ1-2; weak D call: TRBD1 (5 bases). V lost 2 bases and J lost 0, with 7 bases in between. This CDR3 comprises 14 residues. CDR1 and CDR2 from the germline V gene are SGHTA and FQGNSA.

This clone was counted a single time. The chain employs TRBV7-2 and TRBJ1-2; D gene ambiguous. This CDR3 region has 13 residues. Germline CDR1 reads SGHTA; CDR2 reads FQGNSA. V was trimmed by 1 base and J by 5 bases, leaving 8 bases between them. The CDR3 spells CASSLGGLYGYTF. In nucleotides, the CDR3 is TGTGCCAGCAGCTTAGGCGGACTGTATGGCTACACCTTC. The full variable domain, rest sourced from reference TRBV7-2 and TRBJ1-2, is GAGVSQSPSNKVTEKGKDVELRCDPISGHTALYWYRQSLGQGLEFLIYFQGNSAPDKSGLPSDRFSAERTGGSVSTLTIQRTQQEDSAVYLCASSLGGLYGYTFGSGTRLTVV.

CDR3: CASNNPVNTEAFF. The CDR3 bases are TGTGCCAGCAATAATCCGGTGAACACTGAAGCTTTCTTT. The J gene is TRBJ1-1, the V gene TRBV28; D remains ambiguous. Germline lookup yields CDR1 MDHEN and CDR2 SYDVKM. The CDR3 is made up of 13 amino acids. V gave up 7 bases and J gave up 0 bases, with 9 bases separating them.

The J gene is TRBJ1-4, the V gene TRBV28; TRBD1 might be the D (5 bases). CDR1 is MDHEN and CDR2 is SYDVKM in the germline V gene. This CDR3 has 15 residues. Trimming shortened V by 6 bases and J by 7 bases, and 18 bases separated the two germline ends. CDR3 in amino acids: CASSTAGGRGEKLFF. In DNA form, the CDR3 reads TGTGCCAGCAGCACCGCGGGGGGTAGAGGTGAAAAACTGTTTTTT. Supplemented by reference TRBV28 and TRBJ1-4, the full variable domain reads DVKVTQSSRYLVKRTGEKVFLECVQDMDHENMFWYRQDPGLGLRLIYFSYDVKMKEKGDIPEGYSVSREKKERFSLILESASTNQTSMYLCASSTAGGRGEKLFFGSGTQLSVL.

This chain links TRBV6-1 with TRBJ1-5; D remains ambiguous. CDR1 is MNHNS and CDR2 is SASEGT in the germline V gene. The CDR3 spans 14 residues. V lost 3 bases to trimming and J lost 5 bases, with 11 bases between them. CDR3 DNA: TGTGCCAGCAGTGAGGCGGTAGCGTATCAGCCCCAGCATTTT. Its protein product is CASSEAVAYQPQHF.

The chain employs TRBV7-2 and TRBJ2-3; D tentatively reads TRBD1 or TRBD2 (5 bases each). This CDR3 spans 14 amino acids. The germline gives CDR1 SGHTA, CDR2 FQGNSA. The V gene lost 6 bases and the J gene lost 4 bases, with 14 bases spanning the gap. CDR3 protein: CASRSGAEPDTQYF. The CDR3, as DNA: TGTGCCAGCAGGTCCGGGGCGGAGCCAGATACGCAGTATTTT.

This rearrangement joins TRBV4-1 to TRBJ2-1, with 15 bases fitting TRBD2. CDR3 size: 14 residues. The V and J ends lost 6 bases and 12 bases, in that order; junction bases with no gene match: 6. The V gene's germline CDR1 is MGHRA and CDR2 YSYEKL. This CDR3 is CASRPGLAGGVQFF. The CDR3 nucleotides are TGCGCCAGCAGGCCGGGACTAGCGGGAGGCGTGCAGTTCTTC.